The rows below give T cell receptor beta chains drawn from one sample of a study of cytomegalovirus exposure and HLA in healthy donors. The assay was immunoSEQ multiplex PCR, and TCRdb's table has in-frame clones only and misses some. Here the sample spans about 200,000 clones, roughly 80% being singletons. The sample consisted of PBMCs. Receptors originate from a man aged 30 to 39 in good health and CMV-seronegative. CDR3s include the opening cysteine and the closing phenylalanine or tryptophan. The D gene is left open where the match is weak. Clone sizes are given selectively: once, few, many, or a class where the clone is expanded.

NA,few,TRBV28,TRBJ1-3,CASSLGLLASGNTIYF,TGTGCCAGCAGTTTGGGCCTTCTAGCCTCTGGAAACACCATATATTTT
NA,NA,TRBV11-2,TRBJ1-2,CASSYTRMRDRSGYTF,TGTGCCAGCAGCTATACTCGCATGCGCGACAGGTCCGGCTACACCTTC
NA,NA,TRBV19,TRBJ2-7,CASRPRERGISEQYF,TGTGCCAGTAGACCCAGGGAAAGGGGTATTAGCGAGCAGTACTTC
TRBD1,NA,TRBV19,TRBJ2-3,CASSIGAVYRGTDTQYF,TGTGCCAGTAGTATAGGGGCCGTTTACAGGGGAACAGATACGCAGTATTTT
NA,NA,TRBV6-4,TRBJ2-5,CASSDRGAWEETQYF,TGTGCCAGCAGTGACCGCGGGGCTTGGGAAGAGACCCAGTACTTC
NA,NA,TRBV7-2,TRBJ2-5,CASTPTGFQETQYF,TGTGCCAGCACCCCTACGGGGTTCCAAGAGACCCAGTACTTC
NA,NA,TRBV27,TRBJ1-1,CASSPLLRGYTEAFF,TGTGCCAGCAGTCCCCTTCTTCGGGGGTACACTGAAGCTTTCTTT
TRBD2,NA,TRBV7-6,TRBJ2-5,CASSLEGTSARGTQYF,TGTGCCAGCAGCTTAGAAGGGACTAGCGCACGGGGGACCCAGTACTTC
NA,once,TRBV2,TRBJ1-1,CASSAWGDRTEAFF,TGTGCCAGCAGCGCCTGGGGGGATAGAACTGAAGCTTTCTTT
TRBD1,NA,TRBV29-1,TRBJ1-5,CSVRQGDSNQPQHF,TGCAGCGTCCGACAGGGGGATAGCAATCAGCCCCAGCATTTT
NA,NA,TRBV27,TRBJ1-5,CASSFGGGFNQPQHF,TGTGCCAGCAGCTTCGGGGGGGGCTTCAATCAGCCCCAGCATTTT
TRBD1,NA,TRBV7-3,TRBJ2-1,CASSLRGQGINNEQFF,TGTGCCAGCAGCTTACGAGGACAGGGGATAAACAATGAGCAGTTCTTC
TRBD1,NA,TRBV6-5,TRBJ1-1,CASTLDRGGNTEAFF,TGTGCCAGCACCCTGGACAGGGGCGGGAACACTGAAGCTTTCTTT
TRBD2,few,TRBV9,TRBJ2-4,CASSVGLAGGPVAKNIQYF,TGTGCCAGCAGCGTCGGCCTAGCGGGGGGGCCGGTAGCCAAAAACATTCAGTACTTC
NA,NA,TRBV7-2,TRBJ2-3,CASSSRRAALTDTQYF,TGTGCCAGCAGCTCTAGACGAGCGGCACTCACAGATACGCAGTATTTT
NA,NA,TRBV27,TRBJ2-6,CASKAVSGANVLTF,TGTGCCAGCAAAGCGGTCTCTGGGGCCAACGTCCTGACTTTC
NA,NA,TRBV7-6,TRBJ1-2,CASSLAPGNYGYTF,TGTGCCAGCAGCTTAGCCCCGGGAAACTATGGCTACACCTTC
TRBD1,once,TRBV28,TRBJ2-7,CASSLSLGTGRNEQYF,TGTGCCAGCAGTTTAAGTCTAGGGACAGGGCGCAACGAGCAGTACTTC
TRBD1,once,TRBV18,TRBJ2-3,CASSPRQGPSTDTQYF,TGTGCCAGCTCACCCAGACAGGGTCCTAGCACAGATACGCAGTATTTT
NA,few,TRBV7-9,TRBJ1-1,CASSPTGSEAFF,TGTGCCAGCAGTCCGACAGGCTCTGAAGCTTTCTTT
NA,once,TRBV11-2,TRBJ2-3,CASSLGGVTDTQYF,TGTGCCAGCAGCTTAGGCGGGGTCACAGATACGCAGTATTTT
TRBD1,NA,TRBV19,TRBJ1-2,CASGRGQGVFGYTF,TGTGCCAGTGGCCGGGGACAGGGGGTCTTTGGCTACACCTTC
NA,NA,TRBV7-9,TRBJ2-3,CASSLGGVVPDTQYF,TGTGCCAGCAGCTTAGGCGGGGTCGTCCCAGATACGCAGTATTTT
NA,NA,TRBV9,TRBJ2-4,CASSAGVPGSDIQYF,TGTGCCAGCAGCGCAGGGGTTCCGGGGTCGGACATTCAGTACTTC
NA,NA,TRBV5-6,TRBJ2-5,CASSLEGEETQYF,TGTGCCAGCAGCTTGGAGGGGGAAGAGACCCAGTACTTC
TRBD1,NA,TRBV9,TRBJ1-2,CASSVLPGQGDGYTF,TGTGCCAGCAGCGTCTTACCGGGACAGGGGGACGGCTACACCTTC
NA,NA,TRBV14,TRBJ1-4,CASSQEDSGVANEKLFF,TGTGCCAGCAGCCAAGAGGACAGCGGTGTAGCTAATGAAAAACTGTTTTTT
TRBD2,NA,TRBV5-1,TRBJ2-5,CASSFQVAGEQETQYF,TGCGCCAGCAGCTTTCAGGTAGCGGGGGAGCAAGAGACCCAGTACTTC
TRBD1,NA,TRBV7-7,TRBJ2-5,CASSPRQGIRETQYF,TGTGCTAGCAGCCCCCGACAGGGGATCAGGGAGACCCAGTACTTC
TRBD1,NA,TRBV5-1,TRBJ2-5,CASSLVRGQGTQYF,TGCGCCAGCAGCTTGGTTAGGGGGCAAGGGACCCAGTACTTC
TRBD1,few,TRBV28,TRBJ2-2,CASSHDTGTGVTGELFF,TGTGCCAGCAGTCACGACACCGGGACAGGGGTCACCGGGGAGCTGTTTTTT